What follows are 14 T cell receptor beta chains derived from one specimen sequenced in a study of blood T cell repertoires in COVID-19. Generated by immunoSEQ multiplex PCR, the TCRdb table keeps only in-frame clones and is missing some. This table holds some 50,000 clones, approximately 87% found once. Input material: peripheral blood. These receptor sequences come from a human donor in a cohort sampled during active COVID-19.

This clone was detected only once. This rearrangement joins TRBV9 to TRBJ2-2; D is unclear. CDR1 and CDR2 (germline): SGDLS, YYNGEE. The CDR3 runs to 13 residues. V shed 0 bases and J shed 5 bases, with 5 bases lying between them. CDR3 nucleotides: TGTGCCAGCAGCGTAGCCCAGACCGGGGAGCTGTTTTTT. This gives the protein CASSVAQTGELFF.

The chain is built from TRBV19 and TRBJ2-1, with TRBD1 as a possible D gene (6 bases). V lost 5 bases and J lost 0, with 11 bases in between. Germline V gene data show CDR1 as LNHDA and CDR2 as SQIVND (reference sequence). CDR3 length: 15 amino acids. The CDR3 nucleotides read TGTGCCAGTAGTGGAAGGGGGAGCTCCTACAATGAGCAGTTCTTC. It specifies CASSGRGSSYNEQFF.

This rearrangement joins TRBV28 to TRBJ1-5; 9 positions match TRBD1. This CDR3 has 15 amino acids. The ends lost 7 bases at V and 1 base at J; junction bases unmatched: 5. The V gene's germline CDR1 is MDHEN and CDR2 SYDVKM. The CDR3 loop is CASTTGGTSNQPQHF. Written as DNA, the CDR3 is TGTGCCAGCACTACAGGGGGCACAAGCAATCAGCCCCAGCATTTT.

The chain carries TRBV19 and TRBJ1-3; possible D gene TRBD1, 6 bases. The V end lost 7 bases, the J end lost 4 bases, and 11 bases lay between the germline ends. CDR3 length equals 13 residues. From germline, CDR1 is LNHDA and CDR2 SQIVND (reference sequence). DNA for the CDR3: TGTGCCAGTAATCTACAGGGAGGAAACACCATATATTTT. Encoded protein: CASNLQGGNTIYF. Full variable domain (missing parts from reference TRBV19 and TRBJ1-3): DGGITQSPKYLFRKEGQNVTLSCEQNLNHDAMYWYRQDPGQGLRLIYYSQIVNDFQKGDIAEGYSVSREKKESFPLTVTSAQKNPTAFYLCASNLQGGNTIYFGEGSWLTVV.

CDR3 sequence: CASSGSSNQPQHF. Here the CDR3 DNA reads TGTGCCAGCAGCGGCAGTAGCAATCAGCCCCAGCATTTT. The chain carries TRBV9 and TRBJ1-5; no definite D call. The germline V gene encodes CDR1 SGDLS and CDR2 YYNGEE. This CDR3 contains 13 residues. V was trimmed by 3 bases and J by 0 bases, leaving 4 bases between them.

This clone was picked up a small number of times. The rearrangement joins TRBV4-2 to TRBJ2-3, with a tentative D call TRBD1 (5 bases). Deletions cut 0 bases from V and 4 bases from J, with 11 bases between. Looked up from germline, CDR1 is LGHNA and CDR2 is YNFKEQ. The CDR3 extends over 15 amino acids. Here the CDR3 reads CASSQEGRVADTQYF. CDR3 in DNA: TGTGCCAGCAGCCAAGAGGGCAGGGTGGCAGATACGCAGTATTTT.

CDR3 nucleotide sequence: TGCGCCAGCAGCGTCCAGCGGTCCACAGATACGCAGTATTTT. Protein: CASSVQRSTDTQYF. The chain couples TRBV5-1 to TRBJ2-3, with D perhaps TRBD2 (5 bases). The CDR3 runs 14 residues. From germline, CDR1 is SGHRS and CDR2 YFSETQ. Trimming cost V 4 bases and J 2 bases, with 11 bases left between them.

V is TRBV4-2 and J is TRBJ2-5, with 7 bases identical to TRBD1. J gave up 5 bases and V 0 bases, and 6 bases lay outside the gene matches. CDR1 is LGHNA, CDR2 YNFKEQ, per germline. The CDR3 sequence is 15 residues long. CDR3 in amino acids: CASSQDERGLETQYF. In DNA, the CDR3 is TGTGCCAGCAGCCAAGATGAGAGGGGGCTCGAGACCCAGTACTTC.

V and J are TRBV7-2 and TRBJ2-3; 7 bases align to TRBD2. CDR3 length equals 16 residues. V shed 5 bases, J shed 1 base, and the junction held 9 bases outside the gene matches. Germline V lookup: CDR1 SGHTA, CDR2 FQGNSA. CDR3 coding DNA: TGTGCCAGCAGCCCCCCCGGCCTAGCGGGCACAGATACGCAGTATTTT. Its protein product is CASSPPGLAGTDTQYF.

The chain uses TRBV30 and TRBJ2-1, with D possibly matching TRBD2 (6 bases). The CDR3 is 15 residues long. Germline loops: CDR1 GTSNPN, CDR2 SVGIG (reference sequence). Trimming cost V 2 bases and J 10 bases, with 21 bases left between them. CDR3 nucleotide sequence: TGTGCCTGGAGTTCTACTGGGACTCCAAGGGTCGAGCAGTTCTTC. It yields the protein CAWSSTGTPRVEQFF.

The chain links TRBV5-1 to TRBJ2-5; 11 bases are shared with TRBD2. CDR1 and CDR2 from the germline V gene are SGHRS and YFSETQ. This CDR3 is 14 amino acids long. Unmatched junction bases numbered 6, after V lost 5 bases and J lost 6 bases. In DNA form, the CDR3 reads TGCGCCAGCAGTTCGACTAGCGGGGATCAGACCCAGTACTTC. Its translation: CASSSTSGDQTQYF. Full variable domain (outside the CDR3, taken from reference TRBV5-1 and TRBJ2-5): KAGVTQTPRYLIKTRGQQVTLSCSPISGHRSVSWYQQTPGQGLQFLFEYFSETQRNKGNFPGRFSGRQFSNSRSEMNVSTLELGDSALYLCASSSTSGDQTQYFGPGTRLLVL.

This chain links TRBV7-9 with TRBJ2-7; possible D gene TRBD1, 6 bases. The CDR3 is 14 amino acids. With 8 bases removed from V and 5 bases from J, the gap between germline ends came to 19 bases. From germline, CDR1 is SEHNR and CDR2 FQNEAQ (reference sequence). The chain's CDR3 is CASLPDLDRHEQYF. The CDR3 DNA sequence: TGTGCCAGCCTCCCGGATCTCGACAGGCACGAGCAGTACTTC.

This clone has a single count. CDR3 DNA: TGCGCCAGCAGCTTTCAGGGCGCGGCCGGGGAGCTGTTTTTT. As protein: CASSFQGAAGELFF. The rearrangement joins TRBV5-1 to TRBJ2-2, with D maybe TRBD1 (5 bases). V was trimmed by 2 bases and J by 6 bases, leaving 11 bases between them. There are 14 residues in the CDR3. Germline CDR1 and CDR2: SGHRS and YFSETQ.

The CDR3 DNA reads TGTGCCAGCAGCCCGAAGGGGGGGAGATTAAACACCGGGGAGCTGTTTTTT. This encodes CASSPKGGRLNTGELFF. The chain carries TRBV5-4 and TRBJ2-2; the D gene is possibly TRBD2 (7 bases). Germline V gene lookup returns CDR1 SGHNT and CDR2 YYREEE (reference sequence). The CDR3 is 17 residues long. Trimming took off 4 bases at V and 2 bases at J, with 18 bases between the two ends.